What follows are 10 T cell receptor beta chains derived from one specimen sequenced in a study of cytomegalovirus exposure and HLA in healthy donors (TCRdb year 2017). Receptors were amplified or captured by the immunoSEQ multiplex PCR assay. The multiplex PCR relied on a mix of 60 forward primers for TCR Vbeta segments and 13 reverse primers for TCR Jbeta segments. TCRdb retrieved this table from immuneACCESS and kept in-frame rearrangements only. Not all clones are present; in checked studies, unresolved V genes account for under half, and no reason is known for the remainder. Within this sample are about 130,000 clones, with around four fifths of them counted one time only. Roughly 20% of the sample lies in the top ten. Specimen: PBMCs. The receptors were gathered from a man aged 18 to 30 in good health and CMV-seropositive.

The CDR3 loop reads CASRHDRKPYEQYF. CDR3 sequence (DNA): TGTGCCAGCAGGCACGACAGAAAACCCTACGAGCAGTACTTC. The chain joins TRBV11-2 to TRBJ2-7; TRBD1 might be the D (5 bases). V lost 6 bases to trimming and J lost 2 bases, with 14 bases between them. This CDR3 region has 14 residues. Germline assignment: CDR1 SGHAT and CDR2 FQNNGV.

The DNA for the CDR3 is TGTGCCAGCAGCTTAGGGCAGGCATCCTACGAGCAGTACTTC. Its translation: CASSLGQASYEQYF. The rearrangement uses TRBV7-9 and TRBJ2-7, with D uncertain. This CDR3 has 14 residues. Germline lookup yields CDR1 SEHNR and CDR2 FQNEAQ (reference sequence). V dropped 1 base and J dropped 1 base, with 8 bases sitting between them.

In this sample, this clone turned up once. The chain couples TRBV7-8 to TRBJ1-4, with 11 bases that match TRBD1. CDR1 is SGHVS, CDR2 FQNEAQ, per germline. CDR3 length: 15 residues. V shed 4 bases, J shed 8 bases, and the junction held 6 bases outside the gene matches. The chain's CDR3 is CASSWTGGMLEKLFF. CDR3 bases: TGTGCCAGCAGCTGGACAGGGGGCATGTTGGAAAAACTGTTTTTT.

The rearrangement links TRBV27 to TRBJ2-7, with D possibly matching TRBD2 (6 bases). The V gene's germline CDR1 is MNHEY and CDR2 SMNVEV (reference sequence). V lost 2 bases and J 3 bases, leaving 11 bases between the germline ends. The CDR3 extends over 14 amino acids. The CDR3 DNA sequence: TGTGCCAGCAGTTTAGCGGGAATCAACTACGAGCAGTACTTC. Its translation: CASSLAGINYEQYF.

The J gene is TRBJ2-3, the V gene TRBV7-3, with TRBD2 matching over 10 bases. This CDR3 comprises 15 residues. Germline CDR1 SGHTA, CDR2 FQGTGA. With 6 bases clipped from V and 2 bases from J, the junction kept 5 bases outside the gene matches. The CDR3 DNA reads as TGTGCCAGCAGTAGACTAGCGGGTCCCACAGATACGCAGTATTTT. Protein sequence: CASSRLAGPTDTQYF. Supplemented by reference TRBV7-3 and TRBJ2-3, the full variable domain reads GAGVSQTPSNKVTEKGKYVELRCDPISGHTALYWYRQSLGQGPEFLIYFQGTGAADDSGLPNDRFFAVRPEGSVSTLKIQRTERGDSAVYLCASSRLAGPTDTQYFGPGTRLTVL.

The chain employs TRBV2 and TRBJ1-4, with 8 bases fitting TRBD1. Germline CDR1 reads SNHLY; CDR2 reads FYNNEI. The CDR3 sequence is 13 residues long. J lost 7 bases, V lost 7 bases, and 5 bases had no gene match. This CDR3 is CASMGQGAEKLFF. DNA of the CDR3: TGTGCCAGCATGGGGCAGGGGGCTGAAAAACTGTTTTTT.

The rearrangement joins TRBV19 to TRBJ1-2; D is perhaps TRBD1 (6 bases). Per the germline V gene, CDR1 is LNHDA and CDR2 is SQIVND (reference sequence). V lost 7 bases and J lost 4, with 13 bases in between. This CDR3 region has 13 residues. Written as DNA, the CDR3 is TGTGCCAGTATCCATCAGGGGTCCTATGGCTACACCTTC. Amino acid sequence: CASIHQGSYGYTF. Full variable domain (outside the CDR3, taken from reference TRBV19 and TRBJ1-2): DGGITQSPKYLFRKEGQNVTLSCEQNLNHDAMYWYRQDPGQGLRLIYYSQIVNDFQKGDIAEGYSVSREKKESFPLTVTSAQKNPTAFYLCASIHQGSYGYTFGSGTRLTVV.

The chain combines TRBV11-3 with TRBJ2-2, with TRBD1 matching over 7 bases. This CDR3 has 16 residues. CDR1 SGHNT and CDR2 YENEEA come from the germline V gene. J gave up 1 base and V 3 bases, and 5 bases lay outside the gene matches. CDR3 nucleotide sequence: TGTGCCAGCAGCTTCGGGACAGACCGGAACACCGGGGAGCTGTTTTTT. Encoded protein: CASSFGTDRNTGELFF.

The chain employs TRBV27 and TRBJ2-2; 10 positions agree with TRBD2. Germline-derived CDR1 and CDR2 are MNHEY and SMNVEV (reference sequence). Germline trimming cut 7 bases from V and 6 bases from J; bases unmatched to any gene: 11. The CDR3 sequence is 16 residues long. The CDR3 DNA reads TGTGCCAGCATTCCCAGCGGGGGGGCTAGAGCCGGGGAGCTGTTTTTT. It is translated as CASIPSGGARAGELFF.

V is TRBV11-2 and J is TRBJ1-5; perhaps TRBD1 as D (5 bases). The CDR3 consists of 14 residues. Trimming cost V 5 bases and J 9 bases, with 17 bases left between them. Germline-derived CDR1 and CDR2 are SGHAT and FQNNGV. CDR3 coding DNA: TGTGCCAGCAGCCCAACAGGTTCCATGGGGCCCCAGCATTTT. Amino acids: CASSPTGSMGPQHF.